This passage covers 28 T cell receptor beta chains from one sample sequenced in a study of OX40 agonist ivuxolimab in advanced cancers. Sequencing was performed with immunoSEQ multiplex PCR; in TCRdb, only in-frame clones are kept and a portion is missing. The sample records under 45,000 clones, about 81% being singletons. This specimen was CD4+ or CD8+ T cells sorted from blood, taken in a trial of the OX40 agonist ivuxolimab. The receptors here all came from an adult with an advanced solid tumor such as melanoma, head and neck, liver or kidney cancer.

The chain uses TRBV30 and TRBJ1-5; D possibly corresponds to TRBD1 (5 bases). V was trimmed by 7 bases and J by 1 base, leaving 11 bases between them. Germline V gene sequence: CDR1 GTSNPN, CDR2 SVGIG (reference sequence). The CDR3 is 13 amino acids. DNA of the CDR3: TGTGCCTATTCCCGGGACAGCAATCAGCCCCAGCATTTT. This gives the protein CAYSRDSNQPQHF.

This chain connects TRBV2 to TRBJ2-5; 12 bases are a match to TRBD1. The J call could be wrong; TRBJ2-7 is a better fit for the DNA end. The CDR3 spans 13 residues. In germline, CDR1 is SNHLY, CDR2 FYNNEI. The CDR3 sequence: CASSRDRGREQYF. Written as DNA, the CDR3 is TGTGCCAGCAGTCGGGACAGGGGGCGCGAGCAGTACTTC.

This chain uses TRBV9 with TRBJ2-6; a weak D match, TRBD1 (6 bases). Germline CDR1 is SGDLS and CDR2 is YYNGEE. This CDR3 region has 17 residues. The germline V and J ends were trimmed by 2 bases and 0 bases, with 12 bases remaining between them. CDR3 region: CASSVRLRGSGANVLTF. The CDR3 DNA reads TGTGCCAGCAGCGTGCGGCTCAGGGGCTCTGGGGCCAACGTCCTGACTTTC.

This clone appeared once. The rearrangement joins TRBV6-1 to TRBJ1-3; unclear D gene. The CDR3 runs to 12 residues. The germline V gene encodes CDR1 MNHNS and CDR2 SASEGT. The V end lost 1 base, the J end lost 9 bases, and 7 bases lay between the germline ends. CDR3 region: CASSEGESTIYF. CDR3 DNA sequence: TGTGCCAGCAGTGAAGGGGAATCCACCATATATTTT.

The chain uses TRBV5-1 and TRBJ2-3, with TRBD2 matching 8 bases. CDR1 SGHRS and CDR2 YFSETQ come from the germline V gene. V shed 2 bases, J shed 4 bases, and the junction held 3 bases outside the gene matches. The CDR3 sequence is 14 residues long. DNA for the CDR3: TGCGCCAGCAGCTTTAGCGGGAATGCAGATACGCAGTATTTT. This translates into CASSFSGNADTQYF.

This chain uses TRBV2 with TRBJ1-3; no firm D call. The CDR3 extends over 14 amino acids. The V and J ends lost 6 bases and 0 bases respectively, with 9 bases between them. Per the germline V gene, CDR1 is SNHLY and CDR2 is FYNNEI. In nucleotides, the CDR3 is TGTGCCAGCAGGGCTGGGTCCTCTGGAAACACCATATATTTT. Encoded protein: CASRAGSSGNTIYF.

This chain connects TRBV19 to TRBJ2-1, with 11 bases lining up with TRBD2. The CDR3 has 19 residues. CDR1 LNHDA and CDR2 SQIVND come from the germline V gene (reference sequence). Germline trimming cut 3 bases from V and 0 bases from J; bases unmatched to any gene: 10. The CDR3 loop reads CASSIGGLAVLSSYNEQFF. The DNA of the CDR3 is TGTGCCAGTAGTATTGGGGGACTAGCGGTCCTAAGCTCCTACAATGAGCAGTTCTTC.

The chain joins TRBV27 to TRBJ2-5, with D unresolved. Germline V gene lookup returns CDR1 MNHEY and CDR2 SMNVEV (reference sequence). The CDR3 is made up of 10 amino acids. With 9 bases removed from V and 5 bases from J, the gap between germline ends came to 7 bases. CDR3 coding DNA: TGTGCCAGACCTCTGGAGACCCAGTACTTC. Its translation is CARPLETQYF.

The genes are TRBV6-6 and TRBJ2-2; D possibly uses TRBD1 or TRBD2 (6 bases each). CDR1 and CDR2 from the germline V gene are MNHNY and SVGAGI (reference sequence). V dropped 2 bases and J dropped 0 bases, with 10 bases sitting between them. This CDR3 is 16 amino acids long. The CDR3 bases are TGTGCCAGCAGTTACGGCGGGACAACGAACACCGGGGAGCTGTTTTTT. It encodes CASSYGGTTNTGELFF.

V is TRBV6-5 and J is TRBJ2-2, with no clear D. Germline-derived CDR1 and CDR2 are MNHEY and SVGAGI. This CDR3 has 13 amino acids. With 6 bases removed from V and 7 bases from J, the gap between germline ends came to 12 bases. CDR3 in DNA: TGTGCCAGCAGGCGTCTAGAAAACGGGGAGCTGTTTTTT. Its protein product is CASRRLENGELFF.

This clone has just a few counts. CDR3 in amino acids: CASSPRQGGTEAFF. In DNA, the CDR3 is TGTGCCAGCTCACCGCGACAGGGGGGGACTGAAGCTTTCTTT. V usage is TRBV18 and J usage is TRBJ1-1, with 9 nucleotides matching TRBD1. CDR1 KGHSH and CDR2 LQKENI come from the germline V gene. With V trimmed by 3 bases and J by 5 bases, 4 bases remained unmatched. This CDR3 comprises 14 residues.

The V gene is TRBV7-9, the J gene TRBJ1-2, with TRBD1 matching over 10 bases. V was clipped by 7 bases and J by 3 bases; unmatched bases: 5. Germline V gene lookup returns CDR1 SEHNR and CDR2 FQNEAQ (reference sequence). The CDR3 totals 14 residues. In DNA, the CDR3 is TGTGCCAGCAACCCTGGGACAGGGGACTATGGCTACACCTTC. Translated: CASNPGTGDYGYTF. The variable domain in full, completed from reference TRBV7-9 and TRBJ1-2, reads DTGVSQNPRHKITKRGQNVTFRCDPISEHNRLYWYRQTLGQGPEFLTYFQNEAQLEKSRLLSDRFSAERPKGSFSTLEIQRTEQGDSAMYLCASNPGTGDYGYTFGSGTRLTVV.

The chain uses TRBV5-1 and TRBJ1-3; D is perhaps TRBD1 (6 bases). The germline V and J ends were trimmed by 3 bases and 2 bases, with 12 bases remaining between them. This CDR3 has 15 residues. Germline lookup yields CDR1 SGHRS and CDR2 YFSETQ. Written as DNA, the CDR3 is TGCGCCAGCAGCTCAGGGGCTGTACCTGGAAACACCATATATTTT. It encodes CASSSGAVPGNTIYF.

The chain combines TRBV4-1 with TRBJ2-1; a possible D gene is TRBD1 (5 bases). V lost 0 bases and J 9 bases, leaving 9 bases between the germline ends. CDR3 length: 13 amino acids. In germline, CDR1 is MGHRA, CDR2 YSYEKL. This CDR3 is CASSQDITGEQFF. The CDR3 DNA reads TGCGCCAGCAGCCAAGATATTACAGGTGAGCAGTTCTTC.

V is TRBV18 and J is TRBJ2-1, with 8 bases aligning to TRBD1. Germline V gene sequence: CDR1 KGHSH, CDR2 LQKENI. After removal of 1 base from V and 6 bases from J, the junction contained 2 bases not matched to a gene. The CDR3 is 14 amino acids. The DNA of the CDR3 is TGTGCCAGCTCACCACGGCAGGGGGCCAATGAGCAGTTCTTC. Its translation is CASSPRQGANEQFF.

The chain couples TRBV4-3 to TRBJ2-5; 10 bases align to TRBD2. The last part of the DNA fits TRBJ2-7 better; the J call may be wrong. The germline V gene has CDR1 LGHNA and CDR2 YSLEER. CDR3 size: 15 residues. The CDR3 spells CASSHPSGRRDEQYF. The CDR3 DNA reads TGCGCCAGCAGCCACCCTAGCGGGAGAAGGGACGAGCAGTACTTC.

This clone came up a few times. This sequence joins TRBV7-8 and TRBJ2-5, with D perhaps TRBD1 (6 bases). This CDR3 spans 14 amino acids. Trimming shortened V by 7 bases and J by 7 bases, and 19 bases separated the two germline ends. Germline V gene lookup returns CDR1 SGHVS and CDR2 FQNEAQ. This CDR3 is CASMGAGDGSTQYF. The CDR3 DNA sequence: TGTGCCAGCATGGGGGCAGGGGATGGGTCGACCCAGTACTTC.

As for this clone: Its ends do not fully match the called genes, so a read error is possible. This chain uses TRBV2 with TRBJ2-1, with D uncertain. Germline CDR1 and CDR2: SNHLY and FYNNEI. The CDR3 totals 13 residues. The CDR3 sequence: CASSQADYNEQFF. The CDR3 DNA reads TGTGCCAGCAGTCAAGCTGATTACAATGAGCAGTTCTTC.

This clone was detected only a few times. V is TRBV9 and J is TRBJ1-5; no definite D call. With 2 bases removed from V and 0 bases from J, the gap between germline ends came to 9 bases. Germline V lookup: CDR1 SGDLS, CDR2 YYNGEE. This CDR3 is 15 amino acids long. CDR3 DNA sequence: TGTGCCAGCAGCGTCGGCGGCTATAGCAATCAGCCCCAGCATTTT. Amino acids: CASSVGGYSNQPQHF. Using reference TRBV9 and TRBJ1-5 for the parts outside the CDR3, the full variable domain is DSGVTQTPKHLITATGQRVTLRCSPRSGDLSVYWYQQSLDQGLQFLIQYYNGEERAKGNILERFSAQQFPDLHSELNLSSLELGDSALYFCASSVGGYSNQPQHFGDGTRLSIL.

J is TRBJ1-1 and V is TRBV18, with D tentatively TRBD1 (6 bases). The CDR3 consists of 12 residues. The V end was cut by 2 bases, the J end by 10 bases, with 11 bases between. The germline gives CDR1 KGHSH, CDR2 LQKENI. CDR3 amino acids: CASSPGGGGAFF. In DNA, the CDR3 is TGTGCCAGCTCACCAGGAGGGGGAGGAGCTTTCTTT.

J is TRBJ2-7 and V is TRBV2, with 7 positions matching TRBD2. CDR3 length: 13 residues. J gave up 1 base and V 6 bases, and 3 bases lay outside the gene matches. The germline V gene has CDR1 SNHLY and CDR2 FYNNEI. The CDR3 here is CASRTGGSYEQYV. The CDR3 nucleotides are TGTGCCAGCAGGACGGGAGGATCCTACGAGCAGTACGTC.

The J gene is TRBJ2-7, the V gene TRBV6-1; D gene ambiguous. V dropped 1 base and J dropped 5 bases, with 12 bases sitting between them. The V gene's germline CDR1 is MNHNS and CDR2 SASEGT. CDR3 length: 14 residues. CDR3: CASSEEVRINEQYV. CDR3 DNA: TGTGCCAGCAGTGAAGAGGTTAGAATCAACGAGCAGTACGTC.

This clone showed up just once. V usage is TRBV11-2 and J usage is TRBJ2-3, with a tentative D call TRBD2 (6 bases). Trimming left V 2 bases short and J 3 bases short, with 15 bases between. CDR3 length: 16 residues. Germline V gene data show CDR1 as SGHAT and CDR2 as FQNNGV. The CDR3 coding sequence is TGTGCCAGCAGCTTACGACCGGTTGGGACTACAGATACGCAGTATTTT. Protein: CASSLRPVGTTDTQYF.

This clone was observed a few times. The chain recombines TRBV20-1 with TRBJ1-2; weak D call: TRBD1 (6 bases). CDR1 and CDR2 from the germline V gene are DFQATT and SNEGSKA (reference sequence). The CDR3 covers 11 residues. Trimming took 6 bases from V and 8 from J, leaving 13 bases between them. The CDR3 here is CSAVTGLGYTF. The CDR3 coding sequence is TGCAGTGCAGTAACAGGGCTGGGCTACACCTTC.

This clone was seen once. The chain recombines TRBV2 with TRBJ2-3; 10 nucleotides match TRBD2. This CDR3 region has 15 residues. In germline, CDR1 is SNHLY, CDR2 FYNNEI. The V gene end was trimmed by 6 bases and the J gene end by 0 bases; junction bases not matched to a gene: 3. CDR3 nucleotide sequence: TGTGCCAGCAGCTCGACTAGCGGGAGCACAGATACGCAGTATTTT. Translation gives CASSSTSGSTDTQYF.

By its share, this clone is medium-sized. This chain connects TRBV18 to TRBJ2-7; no firm D call. Between the trimmed V and J ends, which lost 5 bases and 3 bases, there was a span of 14 bases. This CDR3 comprises 14 residues. Germline assignment: CDR1 KGHSH and CDR2 LQKENI. CDR3 nucleotide sequence: TGTGCCAGCTCAGTCGATGACGGAGACTACGAGCAGTACTTC. This gives the protein CASSVDDGDYEQYF.

This clone was counted between two and nine times. The chain joins TRBV30 to TRBJ1-1; D is possibly TRBD1 (6 bases). This CDR3 has 12 residues. Trimming shortened V by 0 bases and J by 10 bases, and 12 bases separated the two germline ends. Germline-derived CDR1 and CDR2 are GTSNPN and SVGIG (reference sequence). The CDR3: CAWSVNGGSAFF. The DNA of the CDR3 is TGTGCCTGGAGTGTAAACGGGGGCTCAGCTTTCTTT. Variable domain in full (rest from reference TRBV30 and TRBJ1-1): SQTIHQWPATLVQPVGSPLSLECTVEGTSNPNLYWYRQAAGRGLQLLFYSVGIGQISSEVPQNLSASRPQDRQFILSSKKLLLSDSGFYLCAWSVNGGSAFFGQGTRLTVV.

The chain carries TRBV14 and TRBJ2-1, with 11 positions matching TRBD2. J lost 15 bases, V lost 10 bases, and 14 bases had no gene match. The germline CDR1 and CDR2 sequences are SGHDN and FVKESK. The CDR3 loop spans 13 amino acids. The CDR3 DNA sequence: TGTGCCACCGTTCTTACTAGCGGGAGTCCCTGGTTCTTC. Translated: CATVLTSGSPWFF. The full variable domain, rest sourced from reference TRBV14 and TRBJ2-1, is EAGVTQFPSHSVIEKGQTVTLRCDPISGHDNLYWYRRVMGKEIKFLLHFVKESKQDESGMPNNRFLAERTGGTYSTLKVQPAELEDSGVYFCATVLTSGSPWFFGPGTRLTVL.